What follows are 21 T cell receptor beta chains derived from one specimen sequenced in a study of beta chain features in type 1 diabetes. Study-wide points: Shorter TCRB CDR3s, moderately but significantly so, were found in Type 1 diabetes patients in all four CD4+ subsets.

Expressed TCRB transcripts were sequenced because the entire RNA isolate underwent reverse transcription. Here immunoSEQ multiplex PCR was the method, and the copy in TCRdb shows in-frame clones only, minus some. In the table there are over 600,000 clones, around an eighth of which are singletons. These receptors are not linked to any known antigen. The source material was naive CD4+ T cells from blood. Receptors originate from a young man with type 1 diabetes.

This clone was recorded a few times. The chain employs TRBV28 and TRBJ1-4; D is possibly TRBD1 (5 bases). The germline V gene encodes CDR1 MDHEN and CDR2 SYDVKM. V shed 5 bases and J shed 8 bases, with 15 bases lying between them. This CDR3 is built from 14 residues. CDR3 protein: CASSLTVRREKLFF. DNA for the CDR3: TGTGCCAGCAGTCTGACAGTCAGGAGAGAAAAACTGTTTTTT.

There are a few counts of this clone. The chain links TRBV5-6 to TRBJ1-1; 7 bases match TRBD1. Per germline, CDR1 SGHDT and CDR2 YYEEEE. Trimming at V came to 4 bases and at J to 1 base, leaving 13 bases not matched to a gene. CDR3 length equals 17 residues. The CDR3 nucleotides are TGTGCCAGCAGCCCAGGGGGTTGGGGTTATGAGAACACTGAAGCTTTCTTT. Its protein product is CASSPGGWGYENTEAFF.

In this sample, this clone turned up a few times. The chain employs TRBV29-1 and TRBJ1-1; 7 bases line up with TRBD1. V trimming: 6 bases; J trimming: 7 bases; junction bases outside the gene matches: 11. The CDR3 extends over 13 amino acids. Germline V gives CDR1 SQVTM, CDR2 ANQGSEA. The CDR3 DNA reads as TGCAGCGTCTTAGACAGGGACTACGTTGAAGCTTTCTTT. Translated: CSVLDRDYVEAFF.

The table lists this clone with a few counts. Within the sample, other DNA sequences also encode this same CDR3. V gene TRBV4-3 combines with J gene TRBJ1-4; D gene ambiguous. V lost 4 bases and J 0 bases, leaving 9 bases between the germline ends. This CDR3 is 15 amino acids long. In germline, CDR1 is LGHNA, CDR2 YSLEER. The CDR3 sequence: CASSPGRTTNEKLFF. The DNA of the CDR3 is TGCGCCAGCAGCCCCGGTCGGACAACTAATGAAAAACTGTTTTTT.

This clone was counted only a few times. The V and J genes are TRBV29-1 and TRBJ2-7; D may correspond to TRBD1 or TRBD2 (8 bases each). V was shortened by 6 bases and J by 2 bases, with 17 bases between the two germline ends. Germline assignment: CDR1 SQVTM and CDR2 ANQGSEA. The CDR3 totals 14 residues. The CDR3 bases are TGCAGCGTCGGGGGGGACAGGAGTCCCTACGAGCAGTACTTC. Encoded protein: CSVGGDRSPYEQYF.

In this sample, this clone turned up a few times. This chain joins TRBV29-1 and TRBJ2-5, with TRBD2 identical over 12 bases. The last part of the DNA fits TRBJ2-7 better; the J call may be wrong. Germline lookup yields CDR1 SQVTM and CDR2 ANQGSEA. The CDR3 loop spans 13 amino acids. CDR3 in amino acids: CSVASGGASEQYF. The CDR3, as DNA: TGCAGCGTTGCTAGCGGGGGGGCCAGCGAGCAGTACTTC.

This clone has only a few counts. The J gene is TRBJ2-1, the V gene TRBV9, with a possible D match to TRBD2 (6 bases). The germline gives CDR1 SGDLS, CDR2 YYNGEE. Trimming left V 2 bases short and J 0 bases short, with 9 bases between. The CDR3 runs to 15 residues. The CDR3 loop is CASSVGGDSYNEQFF. The CDR3 coding sequence is TGTGCCAGCAGCGTCGGGGGAGACTCCTACAATGAGCAGTTCTTC.

The rearrangement links TRBV11-2 to TRBJ2-3; D gene uncertain. Germline assignment: CDR1 SGHAT and CDR2 FQNNGV. The CDR3 loop spans 16 amino acids. The V end lost 3 bases, the J end lost 2 bases, and 15 bases lay between the germline ends. Written as DNA, the CDR3 is TGTGCCAGCAGCTTTGGCTCCATCCCCCCCACAGATACGCAGTATTTT. It translates to CASSFGSIPPTDTQYF.

This sequence joins TRBV7-2 and TRBJ2-2; no definite D call. The CDR3 has 12 amino acids. Deletions cut 5 bases from V and 6 bases from J, with 7 bases between. Germline CDR1 and CDR2: SGHTA and FQGNSA. The CDR3 region is CASSPQAGELFF. The CDR3 DNA sequence: TGTGCCAGCAGCCCCCAAGCCGGGGAGCTGTTTTTT.

The table lists this clone with a few counts. This rearrangement joins TRBV14 to TRBJ1-3; unclear D gene. From germline, CDR1 is SGHDN and CDR2 FVKESK. This CDR3 contains 14 residues. The ends were cut back, 1 base at V and 0 bases at J, with 4 bases in the middle. CDR3: CASSQVISGNTIYF. CDR3 bases: TGTGCCAGCAGCCAAGTAATCTCTGGAAACACCATATATTTT.

This clone was detected a few times. The chain recombines TRBV18 with TRBJ1-4; 9 bases are shared with TRBD1. This CDR3 region has 16 residues. In germline, CDR1 is KGHSH, CDR2 LQKENI. V dropped 3 bases and J dropped 5; count of bases not matched to a gene: 7. Here the CDR3 DNA reads TGTGCCAGCTCACCCTCCGCCGGGACAGGGAATGAAAAACTGTTTTTT. Amino acids: CASSPSAGTGNEKLFF.

The rearrangement joins TRBV10-2 to TRBJ1-5, with D hard to call. This CDR3 comprises 14 residues. Trimming removed 5 bases from V and 3 bases from J, with 11 bases in between. CDR1 and CDR2 from the germline V gene are WSHSY and SAAADI. The DNA of the CDR3 is TGCGCCAGCAGTTTGGAAACAGTCAATCAGCCCCAGCATTTT. It encodes CASSLETVNQPQHF.

The chain uses TRBV7-9 and TRBJ2-2, with TRBD1 identical over 7 bases. CDR3 length: 13 residues. The germline CDR1 and CDR2 sequences are SEHNR and FQNEAQ (reference sequence). The V and J ends lost 4 bases and 6 bases, in that order; junction bases with no gene match: 2. The chain's CDR3 is CASSWTGAGELFF. CDR3 sequence (DNA): TGTGCCAGCAGCTGGACAGGAGCCGGGGAGCTGTTTTTT. Supplemented by reference TRBV7-9 and TRBJ2-2, the full variable domain reads DTGVSQNPRHKITKRGQNVTFRCDPISEHNRLYWYRQTLGQGPEFLTYFQNEAQLEKSRLLSDRFSAERPKGSFSTLEIQRTEQGDSAMYLCASSWTGAGELFFGEGSRLTVL.

There are a few counts of this clone. In DNA, the CDR3 is TGCAGTGCCGGGCCAATTGAGGGCTACACCTTC. This sequence encodes CSAGPIEGYTF. The rearrangement links TRBV20-1 to TRBJ1-2; D ambiguous. Trimming stripped 6 bases from V and 8 bases from J, with 13 bases between. Germline values: CDR1 DFQATT, CDR2 SNEGSKA (reference sequence). The CDR3 covers 11 residues.

The chain joins TRBV9 to TRBJ1-2; 7 positions match TRBD1. The V gene end was trimmed by 3 bases and the J gene end by 4 bases; junction bases not matched to a gene: 3. Germline values: CDR1 SGDLS, CDR2 YYNGEE. This CDR3 contains 13 residues. CDR3 protein: CASSGDRIYGYTF. In DNA, the CDR3 is TGTGCCAGCAGCGGGGACAGAATCTATGGCTACACCTTC. Complete variable domain (other parts from reference TRBV9 and TRBJ1-2): DSGVTQTPKHLITATGQRVTLRCSPRSGDLSVYWYQQSLDQGLQFLIQYYNGEERAKGNILERFSAQQFPDLHSELNLSSLELGDSALYFCASSGDRIYGYTFGSGTRLTVV.

The J gene is TRBJ1-6, the V gene TRBV10-3; weak D call: TRBD1 (6 bases). V was cut by 0 bases and J by 6 bases, with 12 bases left in between. The CDR3 length is 16 residues. The germline V gene encodes CDR1 ENHRY and CDR2 SYGVKD. CDR3 region: CAISESDGGGNSPLHF. CDR3 nucleotides: TGTGCCATCAGTGAGTCGGACGGAGGGGGTAATTCACCCCTCCACTTT.

The rearrangement uses TRBV5-4 and TRBJ2-3; a possible D gene is TRBD2 (5 bases). V was cut by 4 bases and J by 1 base, with 10 bases left in between. This CDR3 spans 14 amino acids. Germline CDR1 is SGHNT and CDR2 is YYREEE (reference sequence). In DNA, the CDR3 is TGTGCCAGCAGCCTGGATAGCGGCACAGATACGCAGTATTTT. It yields the protein CASSLDSGTDTQYF.

This sequence joins TRBV7-8 and TRBJ2-2; 11 bases align to TRBD2. Germline V lookup: CDR1 SGHVS, CDR2 FQNEAQ. The CDR3 loop spans 17 amino acids. Unmatched junction bases numbered 3, after V lost 3 bases and J lost 0 bases. The CDR3 loop is CASSLTSGAPNTGELFF. Here the CDR3 DNA reads TGTGCCAGCAGCTTGACTAGCGGGGCCCCGAACACCGGGGAGCTGTTTTTT.

This clone came up a few times. The rearrangement joins TRBV6-6 to TRBJ1-2; possibly TRBD1 for D (5 bases). The germline gives CDR1 MNHNY, CDR2 SVGAGI (reference sequence). Trimming pared 0 bases from V and 8 bases from J, leaving 7 bases between. The CDR3 is made up of 12 amino acids. The CDR3 region is CASSYSEGGYTF. In DNA form, the CDR3 reads TGTGCCAGCAGTTACTCGGAGGGGGGCTACACCTTC.

This sequence joins TRBV9 and TRBJ1-5; 7 bases are shared with TRBD1. V shed 3 bases, J shed 3 bases, and the junction held 18 bases outside the gene matches. Germline V gives CDR1 SGDLS, CDR2 YYNGEE. The CDR3 covers 19 residues. CDR3 DNA: TGTGCCAGCAGCGACACCCAGGGCAGGGGGATAGTTTCCAATCAGCCCCAGCATTTT. Residues: CASSDTQGRGIVSNQPQHF.

This clone turned up a few times. The chain is built from TRBV9 and TRBJ2-5; D gene unclear. There are 13 residues in the CDR3. Looked up from germline, CDR1 is SGDLS and CDR2 is YYNGEE. V was trimmed by 5 bases and J by 5 bases, leaving 13 bases between them. This CDR3 is CASSGRVGETQYF. In DNA, the CDR3 is TGTGCCAGCAGTGGTAGGGTAGGGGAGACCCAGTACTTC.